This T cell receptor beta chain comes out of a study of blood T cell repertoires in COVID-19. Study summary: Researchers got acute and convalescent COVID-19 samples from the United States, Italy and Spain. Nucleic acid was either cDNA or gDNA, and it came from T cells, B-cell-depleted T cells, or PBMCs.

As originally analysed: Amplification with reference gene primers provided the estimates of nucleated cell counts. TCRdb's table, derived via immunoSEQ multiplex PCR, lists solely in-frame clones and lacks some. V and J calls and clone size are given by that table; D and trimming were obtained from the DNA. The profile shows over 200,000 clones, about 85% of them singletons. CDR3 length equals 14 residues. Germline CDR1 reads MNHEY; CDR2 reads SMNVEV (reference sequence). With 4 bases removed from V and 2 bases from J, the gap between germline ends came to 8 bases. Material: peripheral blood. The sequence derives from a woman aged 18-30 years who had recovered from COVID-19. The chain employs TRBV27 and TRBJ2-2; unclear D gene. CDR3 nucleotide sequence: TGTGCCAGCAGTTCCCTAATCAACACCGGGGAGCTGTTTTTT. Protein sequence: CASSSLINTGELFF.